This T cell receptor (beta chain) stems from a study of T-cell reconstitution after alpha-beta-depleted transplantation in children. Study observations and caveats: Reportedly, only several hundred clones from non-depleted graft cells drove alpha-beta T-cell counts at about two months. A year post-transplant, T-cell counts and diversity derived mostly from newly produced T cells.

This sample's TCRbeta library carried unique molecular identifier barcodes. TCRdb fed the PCR reads into MiXCR, producing one record per CDR3 protein. The data hold around 440,000 distinct CDR3 sequences, with around 15% observed a single time. Of note for this clonotype: No antigen is known for it.

The sequencing used PBMCs, mostly from graft donor cells, collected 360 days after TCRalphabeta/CD19-depleted stem cell transplant. This clonotype was sampled from a boy younger than two who had a stem cell transplant for Wiskott-Aldrich syndrome, so the T cells may come from the graft donor.

The DNA for the CDR3 is TGCGCCAGCAGCTTGGGCGGGACAGCTCTACAAGAGACCCAGTACTTC. Translation gives CASSLGGTALQETQYF. V and J are TRBV5-1 and TRBJ2-5; D is perhaps TRBD1 (7 bases). V was pared by 0 bases and J by 2 bases, with 14 bases between. Looked up from germline, CDR1 is SGHRS and CDR2 is YFSETQ. This CDR3 contains 16 residues.